This T cell receptor (beta chain) was sequenced during a study of T cell responses to AZD1222 COVID-19 vaccine. Study-level findings and limits: CD4 TCRs associated with vaccination spanned spike, dominating at 160-218 and 743-854. The study reported that nearly half of spike-specific TCRs target unmutated variant regions. Among AZD1222 vaccinees, only five to seven were seropositive at baseline.

As concerns this clone: Its antigen remains unidentified.

Measured with immunoSEQ multiplex PCR; TCRdb has only the in-frame clones, and not every one. The sample records 100,000 to 150,000 clones, under 90% being singletons. The origin of this receptor is an adult in good health. Sequencing used peripheral blood, obtained on day 0 of AZD1222 vaccination.

The DNA of the CDR3 is TGTGCCAGCGTACAGGCCCTTAGCAATCAGCCCCAGCATTTT. Residues: CASVQALSNQPQHF. V usage is TRBV6-5 and J usage is TRBJ1-5; D possibly corresponds to TRBD1 (5 bases). V shed 8 bases and J shed 0 bases, with 11 bases lying between them. The CDR3 totals 14 residues. Germline V lookup: CDR1 MNHEY, CDR2 SVGAGI.